This T cell receptor (beta chain) was sequenced for a study of T-cell memory formation after mild COVID-19. About the study: The two donors had largely donor-specific TCR clusters.

Researchers used 5'RACE with constant-segment primers to make TCR alpha and TCR beta cDNA libraries that carry sample barcodes and UMIs. One entry per CDR3 protein, called by TCRdb with MiXCR from the 5' RACE reads. This table has 150,000 to 200,000 distinct CDR3 sequences, over 20% appearing once. Notes on the study in general: Mostly located in CM and EM were contracting CD4+ clones, with contracting CD8+ clones located in EMRA.

The CDR3 has 17 residues. J lost 8 bases, V lost 0 bases, and 10 bases had no gene match. Germline V CDR1 and CDR2: LGHNT, FRNRAP. A note on this clonotype: The antigen remains undetermined.

The V call is TRBV12-5, the J call TRBJ2-1; 10 bases fit TRBD2. The receptor was isolated from an adult woman who had mild COVID-19 (a few samples of this study predate the infection). Cell type and time point are not known. The source material was PBMCs or a T cell subset sorted from them (not recorded which). The CDR3 loop reads CASGLVLGLAGVDEQFF. The DNA of the CDR3 is TGTGCTAGTGGTTTGGTACTGGGGCTAGCGGGAGTGGATGAGCAGTTCTTC.